These 22 T cell receptor beta chains were sequenced from one sample in a study of blood T cell repertoires in COVID-19. TCRdb keeps only in-frame clones here, not all; method: immunoSEQ multiplex PCR. The sample lists 150,000 to 200,000 clones, 80% to 85% seen once, with around 8.4% in the top ten. The sequencing sample was made of peripheral blood. Receptor source: a woman aged 80 or older with active or convalescent COVID-19.

This clone was detected once. V is TRBV18 and J is TRBJ1-5; D is uncertain. This CDR3 has 14 residues. The germline V and J ends were trimmed by 6 bases and 0 bases, with 9 bases remaining between them. Germline V CDR1 and CDR2: KGHSH, LQKENI. For the CDR3, the DNA is TGTGCCAGCTCTAGTTCTCTTAGCAATCAGCCCCAGCATTTT. Residues: CASSSSLSNQPQHF.

The chain joins TRBV6-5 to TRBJ1-2; 7 positions agree with TRBD1. V shed 0 bases, J shed 5 bases, and the junction held 6 bases outside the gene matches. CDR3 length equals 15 residues. Per germline, CDR1 MNHEY and CDR2 SVGAGI. The CDR3 DNA follows: TGTGCCAGCAGTTACTCGGGACAGCTGAGTTATGGCTACACCTTC. Translation gives CASSYSGQLSYGYTF.

This rearrangement joins TRBV7-3 to TRBJ1-1; tentatively, D is TRBD1 (5 bases). V lost 5 bases and J 4 bases, leaving 20 bases between the germline ends. Germline V CDR1 and CDR2: SGHTA, FQGTGA. This CDR3 is built from 16 residues. CDR3 nucleotides: TGTGCCAGCAGCGTATCCTCCCGGTCCGGGGGCACTGAAGCTTTCTTT. This gives the protein CASSVSSRSGGTEAFF.

The chain links TRBV4-3 to TRBJ2-3; 16 positions agree with TRBD2. After removal of 3 bases from V and 7 bases from J, the junction contained 4 bases not matched to a gene. In germline, CDR1 is LGHNA, CDR2 YSLEER. CDR3 length equals 16 residues. The CDR3 here is CASSQGTSGGANTQYF. Written as DNA, the CDR3 is TGCGCCAGCAGCCAGGGGACTAGCGGGGGGGCGAATACGCAGTATTTT.

This clone was detected only once. The chain couples TRBV12-5 to TRBJ1-1, with D uncertain. Germline V gene lookup returns CDR1 LGHNT and CDR2 FRNRAP. This CDR3 is 11 amino acids long. Deletions cut 6 bases from V and 1 base from J, with 3 bases between. For the CDR3, the DNA is TGTGCTAGTGGGCGGAACACTGAAGCTTTCTTT. It is translated as CASGRNTEAFF. Combining the CDR3 with reference TRBV12-5 and TRBJ1-1 gives the whole variable domain DARVTQTPRHKVTEMGQEVTMRCQPILGHNTVFWYRQTMMQGLELLAYFRNRAPLDDSGMPKDRFSAEMPDATLATLKIQPSEPRDSAVYFCASGRNTEAFFGQGTRLTVV.

This chain connects TRBV9 to TRBJ1-2; D is perhaps TRBD1 (5 bases). The CDR3 is 15 amino acids. Germline V gives CDR1 SGDLS, CDR2 YYNGEE. V lost 4 bases and J 0 bases, leaving 13 bases between the germline ends. The CDR3 DNA is TGTGCCAGCAGCCCAACCGGGACTGCTAACTATGGCTACACCTTC. It codes for CASSPTGTANYGYTF. Full variable domain (missing parts from reference TRBV9 and TRBJ1-2): DSGVTQTPKHLITATGQRVTLRCSPRSGDLSVYWYQQSLDQGLQFLIQYYNGEERAKGNILERFSAQQFPDLHSELNLSSLELGDSALYFCASSPTGTANYGYTFGSGTRLTVV.

The chain employs TRBV19 and TRBJ1-3; D remains ambiguous. V lost 6 bases and J 1 base, leaving 10 bases between the germline ends. The CDR3 totals 14 residues. Germline assignment: CDR1 LNHDA and CDR2 SQIVND (reference sequence). The CDR3 sequence is CASSQTESGNTIYF. CDR3 nucleotides: TGTGCCAGTAGCCAGACTGAATCTGGAAACACCATATATTTT.

This chain joins TRBV12-5 and TRBJ2-7, with a tentative D call TRBD1 (5 bases). The CDR3 runs to 12 residues. Germline V gene sequence: CDR1 LGHNT, CDR2 FRNRAP. With 5 bases removed from V and 5 bases from J, the gap between germline ends came to 10 bases. The CDR3 here is CASGLDIHEQYF. The CDR3 DNA reads TGTGCTAGTGGTCTGGACATCCACGAGCAGTACTTC.

This chain connects TRBV7-2 to TRBJ1-2, with D unclear. CDR1 SGHTA and CDR2 FQGNSA come from the germline V gene. V lost 7 bases to trimming and J lost 3 bases, with 12 bases between them. The CDR3 has 13 amino acids. The CDR3 bases are TGTGCCAGCACCGTATCAGCGTACTATGGCTACACCTTC. This codes for CASTVSAYYGYTF.

The chain carries TRBV27 and TRBJ1-1; 8 bases map to TRBD1. The J segment lost 5 bases and the V segment lost 0 bases, leaving 8 bases of the junction unmatched. The CDR3 has 16 residues. The germline CDR1 and CDR2 sequences are MNHEY and SMNVEV (reference sequence). This CDR3 reads CASSLSGQGAYTEAFF. CDR3 in DNA: TGTGCCAGCAGTTTATCAGGTCAGGGGGCATATACTGAAGCTTTCTTT.

The CDR3 sequence is CASSHKHQETQYF. The CDR3 bases are TGTGCCAGCAGCCACAAACACCAAGAGACCCAGTACTTC. The V call is TRBV12-3 or TRBV12-4, the J call TRBJ2-5, with D hard to call. The V end was cut by 6 bases, the J end by 0 bases, with 8 bases between. There are 13 residues in the CDR3.

This clone was seen a few times. The J gene is TRBJ2-7, the V gene TRBV5-1; TRBD1 aligns across 7 bases. Germline assignment: CDR1 SGHRS and CDR2 YFSETQ. J lost 9 bases, V lost 1 base, and 10 bases had no gene match. CDR3 length: 14 amino acids. The CDR3 region has the DNA TGCGCCAGCAGCTTGCAAACGACAGGGAAGGCGCAGTACTTC. Amino acid sequence: CASSLQTTGKAQYF.

In its sample, this clone was seen a few times. CDR3 sequence (DNA): TGTGCCAGCAGCTTGGCCGGGACAGGGCTAGAGACCCAGTACTTC. Protein: CASSLAGTGLETQYF. This sequence joins TRBV5-4 and TRBJ2-5; 9 bases agree with TRBD1. V lost 0 bases and J lost 4; bases outside the gene matches: 4. CDR1 is SGHNT, CDR2 YYREEE, per germline (reference sequence). The CDR3 sequence is 15 residues long.

The chain carries TRBV27 and TRBJ1-4; 8 bases are a match to TRBD1. The CDR3 covers 12 residues. The ends lost 10 bases at V and 8 bases at J; junction bases unmatched: 6. Per the germline V gene, CDR1 is MNHEY and CDR2 is SMNVEV (reference sequence). The CDR3 reads CATGTGDEKLFF. The CDR3 nucleotides are TGTGCCACTGGGACAGGAGACGAAAAACTGTTTTTT.

This clone was picked up one time. This CDR3 is also generated by other DNA sequences in the sample. The genes are TRBV27 and TRBJ1-6, with 8 nucleotides matching TRBD1. J was trimmed by 6 bases and V by 3 bases; bases with no gene match: 1. This CDR3 comprises 14 residues. Looked up from germline, CDR1 is MNHEY and CDR2 is SMNVEV (reference sequence). The CDR3 spells CASSLDRVNSPLHF. The CDR3 bases are TGTGCCAGCAGTTTGGACAGGGTTAATTCACCCCTCCACTTT.

The chain combines TRBV4-1 with TRBJ1-2, with D possibly TRBD1 on 5 matching bases. Germline CDR1 reads MGHRA; CDR2 reads YSYEKL. The germline V and J ends were trimmed by 3 bases and 3 bases, with 11 bases remaining between them. There are 14 residues in the CDR3. In DNA form, the CDR3 reads TGCGCCAGCAGCCAGACCAGGGCGCACTATGGCTACACCTTC. Amino acids: CASSQTRAHYGYTF.

The chain has TRBV27 and TRBJ2-6, with no clear D. The V end was cut by 4 bases, the J end by 0 bases, with 4 bases between. Germline CDR1 MNHEY, CDR2 SMNVEV (reference sequence). CDR3 size: 14 residues. The CDR3 here is CASSSSSGANVLTF. The CDR3, as DNA: TGTGCCAGCAGTTCCTCCTCTGGGGCCAACGTCCTGACTTTC.

The chain carries TRBV19 and TRBJ1-5; TRBD1 is a possible D gene (5 bases). Germline loops: CDR1 LNHDA, CDR2 SQIVND (reference sequence). The length of the CDR3 is 14 residues. V lost 6 bases and J 5 bases, leaving 14 bases between the germline ends. CDR3 nucleotides: TGTGCCAGTAGGGAGTCAGGGCTATATCAGCCCCAGCATTTT. Its protein is CASRESGLYQPQHF.

V and J are TRBV24-1 and TRBJ2-1, with 8 bases lining up with TRBD1. CDR1 and CDR2 (germline): KGHDR, SFDVKD. There are 15 residues in the CDR3. V lost 5 bases, J lost 2 bases, and 4 bases stayed unmatched. CDR3 DNA: TGTGCCACCAGTGGGACAGGGCCTGCCTACAATGAGCAGTTCTTC. It codes for CATSGTGPAYNEQFF.

In its sample, this clone was seen a few times. This sequence joins TRBV5-1 and TRBJ2-5; TRBD2 agrees at 8 bases. The CDR3 extends over 16 amino acids. V was clipped by 0 bases and J by 5 bases; unmatched bases: 9. The germline gives CDR1 SGHRS, CDR2 YFSETQ. CDR3 bases: TGCGCCAGCAGCTTGGATGGGACTAGAGACGGGGAGACCCAGTACTTC. Translated, it gives CASSLDGTRDGETQYF.

This chain uses TRBV19 with TRBJ1-1; D is perhaps TRBD1 (5 bases). Germline V gene data show CDR1 as LNHDA and CDR2 as SQIVND (reference sequence). With 3 bases removed from V and 1 base from J, the gap between germline ends came to 12 bases. CDR3 length: 15 residues. The CDR3 reads CASSIRRGGNTEAFF. DNA for the CDR3: TGTGCCAGTAGTATCCGCCGGGGGGGGAACACTGAAGCTTTCTTT. Combining the CDR3 with reference TRBV19 and TRBJ1-1 gives the whole variable domain DGGITQSPKYLFRKEGQNVTLSCEQNLNHDAMYWYRQDPGQGLRLIYYSQIVNDFQKGDIAEGYSVSREKKESFPLTVTSAQKNPTAFYLCASSIRRGGNTEAFFGQGTRLTVV.

The J gene is TRBJ2-7, the V gene TRBV6-2 or TRBV6-3, with D tentatively TRBD1 (5 bases). The CDR3 loop spans 14 amino acids. Trimming removed 6 bases at V and 2 bases at J, with 14 bases between. Germline V gene lookup returns CDR1 MNHEY and CDR2 SVGEGT. CDR3 nucleotides: TGTGCCAGCAGCATGCAGGGTCAAGCCTACGAGCAGTACTTC. It yields the protein CASSMQGQAYEQYF.